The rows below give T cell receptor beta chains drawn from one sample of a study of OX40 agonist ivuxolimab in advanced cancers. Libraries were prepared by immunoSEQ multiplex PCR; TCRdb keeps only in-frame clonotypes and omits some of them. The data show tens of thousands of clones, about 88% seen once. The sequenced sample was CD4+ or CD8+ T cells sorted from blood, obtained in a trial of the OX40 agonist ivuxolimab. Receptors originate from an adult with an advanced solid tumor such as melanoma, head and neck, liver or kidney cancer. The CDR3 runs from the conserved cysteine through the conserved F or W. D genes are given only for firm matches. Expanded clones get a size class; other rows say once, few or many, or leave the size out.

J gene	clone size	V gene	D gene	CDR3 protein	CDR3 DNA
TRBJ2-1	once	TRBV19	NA	CASSPVERIYNEQFF	TGTGCCAGTAGCCCTGTGGAGCGGATCTACAATGAGCAGTTCTTC
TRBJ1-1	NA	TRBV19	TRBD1	CASSRPGTGFEAFF	TGTGCCAGTAGTCGACCCGGGACAGGATTTGAAGCTTTCTTT
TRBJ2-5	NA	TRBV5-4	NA	CASSADRRETQYF	TGTGCCAGCAGCGCCGACAGGAGAGAGACCCAGTACTTC
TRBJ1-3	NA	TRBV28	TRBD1	CASARTGSSGNTIYF	TGTGCCAGCGCTCGGACAGGAAGCTCTGGAAACACCATATATTTT
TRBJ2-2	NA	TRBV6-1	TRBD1	CASSEDRAIGELFF	TGTGCCAGCAGTGAGGACAGGGCGATCGGGGAGCTGTTTTTT
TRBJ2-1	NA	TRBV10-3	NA	CAISERFDEQFF	TGTGCCATCAGTGAACGGTTTGATGAGCAGTTCTTC
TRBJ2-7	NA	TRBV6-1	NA	CASSEQGPYEQYF	TGTGCCAGCAGTGAACAGGGACCCTACGAGCAGTACTTC
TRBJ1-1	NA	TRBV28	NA	CASRVGNTEAFF	TGTGCCAGCAGGGTAGGGAACACTGAAGCTTTCTTT
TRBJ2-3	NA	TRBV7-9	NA	CASSTGQTTKPDTQYF	TGTGCCAGCAGCACGGGACAAACAACGAAACCAGATACGCAGTATTTT
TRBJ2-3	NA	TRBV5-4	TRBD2	CASSGSGGSDTQYF	TGTGCCAGCAGTGGTAGCGGGGGGTCCGATACGCAGTATTTT
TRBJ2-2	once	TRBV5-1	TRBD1	CASSASGTGTIGELFF	TGCGCCAGCAGCGCCTCTGGGACAGGGACCATCGGGGAGCTGTTTTTT
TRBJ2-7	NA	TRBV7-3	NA	CASSSSGGYEQYF	TGTGCCAGCAGCTCAAGCGGCGGATACGAGCAGTACTTC
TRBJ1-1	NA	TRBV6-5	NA	CASTLSGGNTEAFF	TGTGCCAGCACCCTATCCGGGGGAAACACTGAAGCTTTCTTT
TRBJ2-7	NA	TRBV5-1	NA	CASSDGRAYEQYF	TGCGCCAGCAGTGATGGACGGGCCTACGAGCAGTACTTC
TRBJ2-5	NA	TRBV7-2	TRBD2	CASSPRTSGETQYF	TGTGCCAGCAGCCCCCGGACTAGCGGGGAGACCCAGTACTTC